This TCR beta chain appears in the sequencing data of a study of T cells in tuberculosis. Study summary: This South African cohort compared adolescents with or without latent tuberculosis against adults with active tuberculosis.

This CDR3 has 22 residues. Germline V gene sequence: CDR1 KGHSH, CDR2 LQKENI. Trimming removed 2 bases at V and 6 bases at J, with 35 bases between. Each clinical donor contributed on average roughly 92,000 T cells from unsorted cryopreserved PBMC. Study outcomes and limitations: Shorter CDR3-alpha in active tuberculosis partly drove smaller distances. Active tuberculosis TCR-alpha repertoires lay closer to GMM-specific TCRs than IGRA-negative controls, suggesting clonal expansion.

Measured with immunoSEQ multiplex PCR; TCRdb has only the in-frame clones, and not every one. This sample has some 40,000 clones; approximately 95% occur once, and the top ten carry about 3.8%. On this clone itself: Its antigen is not known.

Sequencing input: PBMCs. The J gene is TRBJ1-5, the V gene TRBV18, with a weak D call TRBD1 (6 bases). The TCR was taken from a donor between 10 and 29 years old with latent tuberculosis or without tuberculosis infection. The CDR3, as DNA: TGTGCCAGCTCACCAGCGAATACGCCTAAACAGGGAGCCACTAATGGGGGTCAGCCCCAGCATTTT. Protein: CASSPANTPKQGATNGGQPQHF. Full variable domain (remainder filled in from reference TRBV18 and TRBJ1-5): NAGVMQNPRHLVRRRGQEARLRCSPMKGHSHVYWYRQLPEEGLKFMVYLQKENIIDESGMPKERFSAEFPKEGPSILRIQQVVRGDSAAYFCASSPANTPKQGATNGGQPQHFGDGTRLSIL.